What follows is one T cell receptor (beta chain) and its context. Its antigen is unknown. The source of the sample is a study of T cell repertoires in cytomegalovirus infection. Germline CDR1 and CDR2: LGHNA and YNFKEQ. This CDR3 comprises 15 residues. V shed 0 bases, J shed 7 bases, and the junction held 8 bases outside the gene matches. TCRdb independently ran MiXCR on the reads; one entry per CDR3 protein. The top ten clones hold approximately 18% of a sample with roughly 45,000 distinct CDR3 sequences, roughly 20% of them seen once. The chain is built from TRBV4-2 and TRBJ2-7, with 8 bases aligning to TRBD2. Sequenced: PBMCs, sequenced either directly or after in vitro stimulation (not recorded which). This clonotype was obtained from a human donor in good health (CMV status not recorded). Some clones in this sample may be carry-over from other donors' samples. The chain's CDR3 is CASSQEGLEWGEQYF. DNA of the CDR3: TGTGCCAGCAGCCAAGAGGGACTAGAATGGGGAGAGCAGTACTTC.